Shown below are 7 T cell receptor beta chains from a single sample sequenced in a study of regulatory T cells in long-lasting Graves disease. Documented time point: newly diagnosed GD, antithyroid drugs for less than 3 months. RNA from PBMCs was the source of the TCR library. Building of the TCR beta libraries involved iRepertoire HTBI primers and Arm-PCR of CDR3 regions. Each CDR3 protein gets one entry after TCRdb re-called the multiplex PCR reads with MiXCR. The sample has about 530,000 distinct CDR3 sequences, around 15% seen once; the top ten hold 20% to 30%. The same data also contributed to another study, on T cells in Graves' hyperthyroidism and ophthalmopathy.

The sequences come from peripheral blood mononuclear cells (PBMCs), collected at new diagnosis, from a patient treated with antithyroid drugs. The receptor set was obtained from a woman between 40 and 65 years old with Graves disease.

This clonotype was picked up a small number of times. This chain connects TRBV12-3 or TRBV12-4 to TRBJ2-5; 10 bases line up with TRBD2. The CDR3 has 15 amino acids. The V gene end was trimmed by 6 bases and the J gene end by 2 bases; junction bases not matched to a gene: 6. CDR3 in amino acids: CASRHSGGPQETQYF. The CDR3 nucleotides are TGTGCCAGCAGGCATAGCGGGGGGCCGCAAGAGACCCAGTACTTC.

In this sample, this clonotype turned up many times. V gene TRBV28 combines with J gene TRBJ2-1; TRBD1 or TRBD2 may be the D gene (5 bases each). The CDR3 sequence is 16 residues long. Germline V lookup: CDR1 MDHEN, CDR2 SYDVKM. V was clipped by 6 bases and J by 6 bases, with 21 bases between them. CDR3 protein: CASRRVPGPTSNEQFF. The CDR3 coding sequence is TGTGCCAGCAGACGTGTACCGGGACCGACTTCCAATGAGCAGTTCTTC. The entire variable domain, with the rest obtained from reference TRBV28 and TRBJ2-1, is as follows: DVKVTQSSRYLVKRTGEKVFLECVQDMDHENMFWYRQDPGLGLRLIYFSYDVKMKEKGDIPEGYSVSREKKERFSLILESASTNQTSMYLCASRRVPGPTSNEQFFGPGTRLTVL.

This clonotype was seen at least ten times. J is TRBJ1-1 and V is TRBV11-2; a weak D match, TRBD1 (5 bases). The V and J ends lost 6 bases and 4 bases respectively, with 18 bases between them. The CDR3 sequence is 15 residues long. The germline V gene encodes CDR1 SGHAT and CDR2 FQNNGV. CDR3 DNA sequence: TGTGCCAGCAGGAACCGGGACGCCGGGGGCACTGAAGCTTTCTTT. This codes for CASRNRDAGGTEAFF.

This clonotype was picked up a small number of times. The rearrangement uses TRBV11-1 and TRBJ2-5; 8 nucleotides align to TRBD1. Germline trimming cut 4 bases from V and 5 bases from J; bases unmatched to any gene: 3. Germline-derived CDR1 and CDR2 are SGHAT and FQDESV (reference sequence). The CDR3 runs to 13 residues. This CDR3 is CASSSNRGETQYF. The CDR3 nucleotides read TGTGCCAGCAGCTCCAACAGGGGGGAGACCCAGTACTTC.

This clonotype was observed at least ten times. The CDR3 region is CASSAGIGDFAYF. In DNA form, the CDR3 reads TGTGCCAGCAGCGCGGGGATTGGAGACTTTGCGTACTTC. The chain combines TRBV9 with TRBJ2-7; possibly TRBD2 for D (5 bases). Germline lookup yields CDR1 SGDLS and CDR2 YYNGEE. There are 13 residues in the CDR3. Trimming removed 3 bases at V and 12 bases at J, with 19 bases between.

In its sample, this clonotype was seen a few times. The chain employs TRBV7-9 and TRBJ2-2; TRBD2 agrees at 9 bases. The germline V gene encodes CDR1 SEHNR and CDR2 FQNEAQ (reference sequence). The CDR3 is made up of 16 amino acids. V shed 5 bases, J shed 4 bases, and the junction held 8 bases outside the gene matches. The CDR3 spells CASSDLTSGPTGELFF. In nucleotides, the CDR3 is TGTGCCAGCAGCGACTTGACTAGCGGACCCACCGGGGAGCTGTTTTTT.

At least ten counts were recorded for this clonotype. The V gene is TRBV14, the J gene TRBJ2-7, with D unclear. Per the germline V gene, CDR1 is SGHDN and CDR2 is FVKESK. The CDR3 has 12 amino acids. V gave up 0 bases and J gave up 4 bases, with 4 bases separating them. The CDR3 reads CASSQDWYEQYF. The DNA for the CDR3 is TGTGCCAGCAGCCAAGATTGGTACGAGCAGTACTTC.